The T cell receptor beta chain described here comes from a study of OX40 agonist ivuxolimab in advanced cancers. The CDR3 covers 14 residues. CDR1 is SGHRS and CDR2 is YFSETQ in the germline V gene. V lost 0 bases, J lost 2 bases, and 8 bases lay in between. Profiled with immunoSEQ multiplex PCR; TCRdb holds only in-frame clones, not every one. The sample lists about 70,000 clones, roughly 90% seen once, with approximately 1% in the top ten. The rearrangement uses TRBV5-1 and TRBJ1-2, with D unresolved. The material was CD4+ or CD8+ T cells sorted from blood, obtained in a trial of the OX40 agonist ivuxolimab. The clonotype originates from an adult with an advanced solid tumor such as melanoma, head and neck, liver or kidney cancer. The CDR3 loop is CASSLAPLNYGYTF. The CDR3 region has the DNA TGCGCCAGCAGCTTGGCGCCACTAAACTATGGCTACACCTTC.